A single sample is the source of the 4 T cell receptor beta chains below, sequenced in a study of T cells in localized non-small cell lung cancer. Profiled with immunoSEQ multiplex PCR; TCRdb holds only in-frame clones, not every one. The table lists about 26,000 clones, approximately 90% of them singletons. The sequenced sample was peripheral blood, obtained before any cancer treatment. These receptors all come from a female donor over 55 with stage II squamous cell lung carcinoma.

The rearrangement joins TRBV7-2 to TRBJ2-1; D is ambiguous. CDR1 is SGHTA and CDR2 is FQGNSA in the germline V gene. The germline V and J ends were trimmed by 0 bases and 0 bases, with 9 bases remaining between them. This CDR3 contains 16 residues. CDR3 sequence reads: CASSLAAAASYNEQFF. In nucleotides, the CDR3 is TGTGCCAGCAGCTTAGCTGCGGCGGCCTCCTACAATGAGCAGTTCTTC.

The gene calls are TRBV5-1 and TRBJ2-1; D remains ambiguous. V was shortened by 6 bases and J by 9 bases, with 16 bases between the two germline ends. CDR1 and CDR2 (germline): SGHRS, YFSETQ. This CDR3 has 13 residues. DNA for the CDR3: TGCGCCAGCACCGAAAATAGTGATCTTGAGCAGTTCTTC. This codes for CASTENSDLEQFF. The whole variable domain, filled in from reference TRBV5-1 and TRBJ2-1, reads KAGVTQTPRYLIKTRGQQVTLSCSPISGHRSVSWYQQTPGQGLQFLFEYFSETQRNKGNFPGRFSGRQFSNSRSEMNVSTLELGDSALYLCASTENSDLEQFFGPGTRLTVL.

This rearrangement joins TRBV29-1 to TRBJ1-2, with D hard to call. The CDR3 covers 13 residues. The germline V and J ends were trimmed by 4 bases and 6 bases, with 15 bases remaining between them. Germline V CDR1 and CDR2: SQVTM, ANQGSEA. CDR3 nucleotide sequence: TGCAGCGTTGTCCAAGGAAAATTAGATGGCTACACCTTC. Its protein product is CSVVQGKLDGYTF.

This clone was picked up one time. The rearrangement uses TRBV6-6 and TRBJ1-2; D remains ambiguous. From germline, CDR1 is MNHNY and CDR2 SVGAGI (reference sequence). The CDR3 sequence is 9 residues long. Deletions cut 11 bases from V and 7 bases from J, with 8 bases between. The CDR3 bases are TGTGCCCAAAGGGTTGGCTACACCTTC. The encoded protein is CAQRVGYTF.